This T cell receptor beta chain is from a study of beta chain features in type 1 diabetes (dated by TCRdb to between 2017 and 2018). Regarding the complete study: Mean age, gender distribution, total cell number and subset yield did not differ between patients and healthy donors. In the study, recently diagnosed type 1 diabetes patients and matched healthy donors were compared on the TCRB repertoires of their sorted circulating CD4+ T cell subsets. A total of roughly 98,000,000 sorted cells were examined across all samples, and RNA yield correlated strongly with the number of cells per subset. Regulatory and stem cell-like memory subsets were obtained from only 8 patients and about 8 healthy donors, while naive and central memory subsets were obtained from all 30 or so donors. Overall study results and their limits: In all four CD4+ subsets, TCRB CDR3 length was moderately but significantly shorter in type 1 diabetes patients. Patients with type 1 diabetes made fewer insertions and deleted more nucleotides at VDJ recombination sites, implying thymic rearrangement abnormalities. Naive, central memory and regulatory TCRB repertoires appeared to be more alike among patients than among healthy donors. Shorter templates might be favored by PCR, yet because patient and control samples were amplified and corrected together, any such skew would affect both groups equally. Only small numbers of individuals were included in the HLA sub-analyses, which left unresolved whether HLA type had any influence on TCRB rearrangement. Because cDNA rather than genomic DNA was sequenced, highly expressing activated cells could have been over-represented, although no difference in activation and CD3 levels was found between groups.

All of the isolated RNA was reverse transcribed with the High Capacity cDNA Reverse Transcription Kit, so expressed TCRB transcripts were sequenced. Deep immunoSEQ sequencing was applied to naive, central memory and regulatory T cell samples, giving an average of about 3.57 million total reads per sample. After sorted cells were lysed in RLT buffer, RNA was extracted with DNase-treated RNeasy Micro or Mini kits, with the choice depending on cell number. To prevent cross-contamination, every cell subset was processed on its own, while patient and healthy donor samples were processed together. The immunoSEQ multiplex PCR was used to amplify TCRB sequences from cDNA, yielding 87-bp fragments that span the CDR3 region. Sequencing of the amplicons was performed on the Illumina HiSeq platform. The published analysis was carried out like this. PCR bias was corrected computationally using synthetic template baselines, and reads within Hamming distance 2 were collapsed, with unmergeable singletons discarded. Reads were aligned against IMGT so that V, D and J genes, CDR3 length and insertions or deletions at six rearrangement sites could be assigned. Within each subset, clonotype counts were normalized to sorted cell number, after which true diversity and Gini coefficients were computed with the tcR R package. The overlap coefficient, calculated on TCRB nucleotide sequences, was used to quantify repertoire sharing. As a proxy for the pre-selection repertoire, out-of-frame TCRB sequences from naive cells were analyzed. The source is immuneACCESS, and TCRdb retained only in-frame sequences with V and J called. Part of the clones is not carried over; for the studies checked, unresolved V genes explain less than half of this, and the remainder is unexplained. V, J and clone size reflect that table, while D and trimming were determined from the DNA. This sample is represented by some 660,000 clones; over 13% of them were singletons. The ten largest clones add up to 0.03% to 0.045% of the sample.

Concerning this clone itself: Its binding antigen is unknown. Per-base qualities were not stored, and no clone one base away is much larger.

From each donor, a single peripheral blood sample of about 110 mL on average was drawn into heparinised tubes. Using a panel that included CD45RO, CCR7, CD25, CD127, CD95 and CD27, naive, central memory, regulatory and stem cell-like memory CD4+ T cells were sorted on a BD FACSAria II. A purity above 95% was achieved for all sorted populations. PBMCs were separated immediately by Lymphoprep density gradient centrifugation and were stained directly, without being cultured. Samples were stained and sorted in pairs, with one healthy donor and one patient per experiment, so that batch effects were minimized. Trimming at the junction amounts to 0 bases on V and 2 bases on J, and the germline ends lie 11 bases apart. Based on the germline V gene (reference sequence), the CDR1 and CDR2 sequences are GTSNPN and SVGIG. The CDR3 covers 14 residues, taking in both the cysteine and the phenylalanine. Solely the CDR3 DNA is kept, with 42 bases framed from the first base.

The specimen was naive CD4+ T cells from blood. The cell subset or site label, as the study defines it: true naive CD4+ T cells. This TCR derives from a man between 18 and 29 years old with type 1 diabetes. This chain joins TRBV30 to TRBJ2-7, with TRBD1 tentatively as D gene (5 bases match). The encoded CDR3 is CAWSVETGAYEQYF. The DNA reads as follows: TGTGCCTGGAGTGTTGAAACAGGTGCCTACGAGCAGTACTTC. With the rest looked up from the reference TRBV30 and TRBJ2-7 genes rather than sequenced, the full variable domain is SQTIHQWPATLVQPVGSPLSLECTVEGTSNPNLYWYRQAAGRGLQLLFYSVGIGQISSEVPQNLSASRPQDRQFILSSKKLLLSDSGFYLCAWSVETGAYEQYFGPGTRLTVT.